This TCR beta chain was sequenced during a study of read filtering for tumor transcriptome and immune sequencing. Study context: IR-seq gave about 4.05 to 11 million TCR reads per sample; RNA-seq gave roughly 80 to 1273.

Study results and caveats: RNA-seq captured clonotypes less deeply and reliably than IR-seq.

This library used about 400 ng RNA and molecular barcoded adaptors spanning alpha/delta and beta/gamma chains. TCRdb called the reads again in MiXCR, with one record for every CDR3 protein. This table holds approximately 150,000 distinct CDR3 sequences, 13% found once. Every patient had bone marrow sampled while the disease was active. Points on this clonotype: The antigen is undetermined.

This receptor was obtained from a donor aged 40 or over with multiple myeloma. The material sequenced was a population of CD138-negative cells sorted from bone marrow.

The CDR3 sequence is CASSAASVHQETQYF. CDR3 sequence (DNA): TGTGCCAGCAGTGCGGCTAGCGTCCACCAAGAGACCCAGTACTTC. The J gene is TRBJ2-5, the V gene TRBV6-1; D might be TRBD2 (6 bases). CDR1 and CDR2 (germline): MNHNS, SASEGT. Deletions cut 4 bases from V and 0 bases from J, with 12 bases between. CDR3 length: 15 residues.